The present T cell receptor beta chain was sequenced within a study of blood T cells in healthy people across ages. Overall study context: About one barcoded TCR beta cDNA was captured per two T cells. Whole-study results and caveats: Naive T cell percentage showed a strong correlation with the diversity of TCR beta.

The CDR3 spans 16 residues. Trimming removed 5 bases from V and 2 bases from J, with 18 bases in between. This clonotype was picked up many times. The antigen is not known. A J-beta primer mix and a sample-barcoded 5' primer were used in a second PCR of roughly 6 to 11 cycles. Each cDNA molecule was tagged by a template-switch adaptor with 12 random nucleotides. TCRdb reprocessed the 5' RACE reads via MiXCR and lists one record per CDR3 protein. The sample includes about 1.6 million distinct CDR3 sequences, 30% to 35% of them seen just once. Every participating donor contributed approximately 10 milliliters of peripheral blood through a draw.

The clonotype comes from a woman in her twenties or thirties in good health. V gene TRBV12-3 or TRBV12-4 combines with J gene TRBJ2-5; D tentatively fits TRBD1 or TRBD2 (6 bases each). Material for sequencing was blood. CDR3: CASSGIGGERQETQYF. The DNA for the CDR3 is TGTGCCAGCAGTGGGATCGGGGGCGAGCGACAAGAGACCCAGTACTTC.